This section outlines one T cell receptor (beta chain) sequence together with its context. What it binds is unknown. Sequencing was performed with immunoSEQ multiplex PCR; in TCRdb, only in-frame clones are kept and a portion is missing. The sample has 90,000 or so clones, about 92% seen once. This record comes from a study of T cell responses to AZD1222 COVID-19 vaccine. Study-level points and caveats: Donors were mostly white British, more females; clonal diversity possibly underestimated. Within unmutated variant regions lay the reported targets of nearly half of spike-specific TCRs. Sampled repertoires all dated from after the peak T cell response. Recipients of two AZD1222 doses showed rising Spike-specific TCR breadth and depth.

V was clipped by 2 bases and J by 2 bases; unmatched bases: 3. This CDR3 is built from 15 residues. The germline gives CDR1 SNHLY, CDR2 FYNNEI. The sequenced sample was peripheral blood, obtained 28 days after the second AZD1222 dose. The source is an adult who received the AZD1222 COVID-19 vaccine. This chain uses TRBV2 with TRBJ2-7; 10 bases fit TRBD1. The CDR3 nucleotides read TGTGCCAGCAGTGAAAGGGGGACAGGGGCCTACGAGCAGTACTTC. Translated, it gives CASSERGTGAYEQYF.